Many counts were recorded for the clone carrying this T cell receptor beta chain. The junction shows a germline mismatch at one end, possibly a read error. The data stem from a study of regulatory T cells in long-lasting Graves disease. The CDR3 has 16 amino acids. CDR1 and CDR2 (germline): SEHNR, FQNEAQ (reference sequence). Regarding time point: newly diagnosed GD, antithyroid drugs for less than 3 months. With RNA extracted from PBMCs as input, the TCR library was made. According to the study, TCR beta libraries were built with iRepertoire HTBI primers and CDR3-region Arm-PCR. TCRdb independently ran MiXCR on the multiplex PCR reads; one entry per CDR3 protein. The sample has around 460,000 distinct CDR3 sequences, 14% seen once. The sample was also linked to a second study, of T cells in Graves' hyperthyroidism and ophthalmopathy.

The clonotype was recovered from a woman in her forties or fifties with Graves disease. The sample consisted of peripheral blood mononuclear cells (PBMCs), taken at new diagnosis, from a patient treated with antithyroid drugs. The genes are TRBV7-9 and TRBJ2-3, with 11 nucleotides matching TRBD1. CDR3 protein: CASSLEGQGATDTQYF. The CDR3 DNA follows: TGCGCCAGCAGCTTGGAAGGACAGGGGGCAACAGATACGCAGTATTTT.